The 31 T cell receptor beta chains below come from one sample, sequenced in a study of PD-1 blockade in classical Hodgkin lymphoma. Every one of the patients relapsed after autologous stem cell transplantation (brentuximab vedotin exposure was variable). Assay: immunoSEQ multiplex PCR; the TCRdb copy retains only in-frame clones and omits some. The sample contains approximately 26,000 clones, roughly 70% of which appear only once. This specimen consisted of peripheral blood mononuclear cells (PBMCs), obtained before the second cycle of nivolumab. The receptors were gathered from a human donor with classical Hodgkin lymphoma.

This clone was observed once. The chain is built from TRBV6-6 and TRBJ1-3; no reliable D call. Trimming stripped 2 bases from V and 4 bases from J, with 6 bases between. From germline, CDR1 is MNHNY and CDR2 SVGAGI (reference sequence). This CDR3 spans 13 amino acids. Written as DNA, the CDR3 is TGTGCCAGCAGTTACGCGCAAGGAAACACCATATATTTT. It codes for CASSYAQGNTIYF.

CDR3 loop: CASSYQADTEAFF. The CDR3 region has the DNA TGTGCCAGCAGCTATCAGGCGGACACTGAAGCTTTCTTT. The V and J genes are TRBV5-4 and TRBJ1-1, with D hard to call. The CDR3 spans 13 residues. Trimming left V 3 bases short and J 3 bases short, with 9 bases between. Per germline, CDR1 SGHNT and CDR2 YYREEE (reference sequence).

The chain couples TRBV5-1 to TRBJ1-1; the D gene is possibly TRBD1 (6 bases). This CDR3 region has 17 residues. Per germline, CDR1 SGHRS and CDR2 YFSETQ. Trimming left V 3 bases short and J 1 base short, with 19 bases between. The CDR3 DNA reads as TGCGCCAGCAGCTGGGGGCTTACTGGCCGCGAGAACACTGAAGCTTTCTTT. It yields the protein CASSWGLTGRENTEAFF.

This clone was counted ten times or more. The V and J genes are TRBV19 and TRBJ1-1; D is undetermined. The CDR3 loop spans 14 amino acids. Trimming cost V 5 bases and J 1 base, with 11 bases left between them. Germline V gene sequence: CDR1 LNHDA, CDR2 SQIVND (reference sequence). DNA of the CDR3: TGTGCCAGTAGTTTCCTTGACGGGAACACTGAAGCTTTCTTT. Its translation is CASSFLDGNTEAFF.

The chain links TRBV7-2 to TRBJ1-2; no definite D call. Germline CDR1 and CDR2: SGHTA and FQGNSA. The length of the CDR3 is 13 residues. V gave up 5 bases and J gave up 9 bases, with 16 bases separating them. CDR3 amino acids: CASSPSTSRRYTF. The CDR3 nucleotides are TGTGCCAGCAGCCCGTCGACAAGTCGGCGCTACACCTTC.

V is TRBV7-2 and J is TRBJ2-2; D is ambiguous. V shed 0 bases and J shed 3 bases, with 14 bases lying between them. The CDR3 is made up of 17 amino acids. In germline, CDR1 is SGHTA, CDR2 FQGNSA. In DNA form, the CDR3 reads TGTGCCAGCAGCTTAGCGCACCTGGACCTATACACCGGGGAGCTGTTTTTT. Its translation is CASSLAHLDLYTGELFF.

The chain recombines TRBV5-6 with TRBJ2-1; D ambiguous. Germline V gene lookup returns CDR1 SGHDT and CDR2 YYEEEE. The CDR3 has 11 amino acids. V lost 1 base and J 7 bases, leaving 3 bases between the germline ends. The CDR3 here is CASSLRNEQFF. The CDR3 nucleotides are TGTGCCAGCAGCTTGAGAAATGAGCAGTTCTTC.

This chain uses TRBV9 with TRBJ2-1, with D perhaps matching TRBD2 (6 bases). The CDR3 is 18 residues long. CDR1 SGDLS and CDR2 YYNGEE come from the germline V gene. Trimming removed 7 bases from V and 3 bases from J, with 26 bases in between. This chain's CDR3 is CASLSPRERDQSYNEQFF. CDR3 coding DNA: TGTGCCAGCTTATCCCCACGGGAGAGGGACCAGAGCTACAATGAGCAGTTCTTC.

The rearrangement joins TRBV5-1 to TRBJ1-1; D call uncertain. V lost 0 bases, J lost 1 base, and 4 bases lay in between. CDR1 SGHRS and CDR2 YFSETQ come from the germline V gene. The CDR3 is 13 amino acids. CDR3 loop: CASSLARNTEAFF. The CDR3 nucleotides are TGCGCCAGCAGCTTGGCCCGGAACACTGAAGCTTTCTTT.

This clone was counted between two and nine times. V usage is TRBV5-6 and J usage is TRBJ2-1; the D is unclear. V dropped 2 bases and J dropped 13 bases, with 16 bases sitting between them. The CDR3 length is 13 residues. The germline V gene encodes CDR1 SGHDT and CDR2 YYEEEE. This chain's CDR3 is CASSLALDGSQFF. CDR3 in DNA: TGTGCCAGCAGCTTAGCGCTGGACGGCTCTCAGTTCTTC.

The chain recombines TRBV7-9 with TRBJ2-1; 10 bases align to TRBD2. Trimming at V came to 0 bases and at J to 6 bases, leaving 5 bases not matched to a gene. Germline V gene sequence: CDR1 SEHNR, CDR2 FQNEAQ (reference sequence). CDR3 length: 16 residues. The CDR3 spells CASSLAQLAGVNEQFF. The CDR3 DNA reads TGTGCCAGCAGCTTAGCTCAGCTAGCGGGAGTCAATGAGCAGTTCTTC.

The J gene is TRBJ2-3, the V gene TRBV25-1, with 12 bases identical to TRBD2. The CDR3 totals 15 residues. Germline V gives CDR1 MGHDK, CDR2 SYGVNS. Trimming took 8 bases from V and 0 from J; bases not matched to a gene: 3. The CDR3 sequence: CASELAGGSTDTQYF. CDR3 in DNA: TGTGCCAGCGAACTAGCGGGGGGAAGCACAGATACGCAGTATTTT.

CDR3 region: CASSLQGGVRNQPQHF. CDR3 DNA sequence: TGTGCCAGCAGCCTACAGGGCGGGGTTCGCAATCAGCCCCAGCATTTT. The J gene is TRBJ1-5, the V gene TRBV11-2, with TRBD1 as a possible D gene (6 bases). Trimming cost V 5 bases and J 2 bases, with 16 bases left between them. The CDR3 length is 16 residues. From germline, CDR1 is SGHAT and CDR2 FQNNGV.

The chain couples TRBV5-1 to TRBJ2-1; D may match TRBD1 or TRBD2 (5 bases each). From germline, CDR1 is SGHRS and CDR2 YFSETQ. The V end lost 6 bases, the J end lost 2 bases, and 12 bases lay between the germline ends. The CDR3 spans 14 residues. CDR3 residues: CASTTGTPYNEQFF. CDR3 DNA: TGCGCCAGCACTACTGGGACCCCCTACAATGAGCAGTTCTTC.

The gene calls are TRBV6-1 and TRBJ2-2, with D possibly matching TRBD2 (6 bases). Germline V gives CDR1 MNHNS, CDR2 SASEGT. CDR3 size: 16 residues. V was trimmed by 1 base and J by 1 base, leaving 10 bases between them. CDR3 region: CASSEVGGMNTGELFF. Here the CDR3 DNA reads TGTGCCAGCAGTGAAGTGGGCGGGATGAACACCGGGGAGCTGTTTTTT.

The table lists this clone with a few counts. The chain links TRBV19 to TRBJ1-5; possible D gene TRBD1, 6 bases. Germline V gene lookup returns CDR1 LNHDA and CDR2 SQIVND (reference sequence). The CDR3 runs to 15 residues. The V gene lost 4 bases and the J gene lost 3 bases, with 13 bases spanning the gap. CDR3 loop: CASSTPGAPNQPQHF. The DNA for the CDR3 is TGTGCCAGTAGTACCCCAGGGGCCCCCAATCAGCCCCAGCATTTT.

The chain couples TRBV29-1 to TRBJ2-1; 8 bases are a match to TRBD1. Losses at the gene ends were 4 bases for V and 2 bases for J; bases not matched to a gene: 4. Germline V gene lookup returns CDR1 SQVTM and CDR2 ANQGSEA. The CDR3 has 14 residues. The DNA of the CDR3 is TGCAGCGTTGCCCGACAGGGGACCTACAATGAGCAGTTCTTC. Translation: CSVARQGTYNEQFF.

The J gene is TRBJ2-5, the V gene TRBV7-2; unclear D gene. The V gene's germline CDR1 is SGHTA and CDR2 FQGNSA. Trimming left V 5 bases short and J 1 base short, with 11 bases between. This CDR3 is built from 14 residues. The CDR3 is CASSQSRSQETQYF. The CDR3 region has the DNA TGTGCCAGCAGCCAGTCCCGCAGCCAAGAGACCCAGTACTTC.

This chain connects TRBV6-5 to TRBJ2-3, with TRBD2 matching 9 bases. This CDR3 is 16 amino acids long. Germline V gene lookup returns CDR1 MNHEY and CDR2 SVGAGI. V dropped 4 bases and J dropped 2; count of bases not matched to a gene: 7. The CDR3 DNA reads as TGTGCCAGCAGTTCCTGGGTAGCGGGAGACACAGATACGCAGTATTTT. This codes for CASSSWVAGDTDTQYF.

The rearrangement links TRBV7-3 to TRBJ2-7, with D perhaps matching TRBD1 or TRBD2 (5 bases each). V lost 2 bases to trimming and J lost 7 bases, with 15 bases between them. Germline V gene lookup returns CDR1 SGHTA and CDR2 FQGTGA. CDR3 length equals 14 residues. CDR3 coding DNA: TGTGCCAGCAGCTTAGAACGGGGACCTCGGGAGCAGTACTTC. This encodes CASSLERGPREQYF.

The rearrangement links TRBV19 to TRBJ1-6; 8 bases agree with TRBD1. The CDR3 spans 20 residues. The germline CDR1 and CDR2 sequences are LNHDA and SQIVND (reference sequence). Trimming cost V 3 bases and J 7 bases; bases outside gene matches: 20. CDR3 sequence (DNA): TGTGCCAGTAGTATTCTGGGAACAGGGGGGAAAGGAGGCCAAAATTCACCCCTCCACTTT. Protein product: CASSILGTGGKGGQNSPLHF.

In regard to this clone: Other DNA sequences from this sample encode an identical CDR3 as well. The V and J genes are TRBV28 and TRBJ2-3; D gene unclear. V lost 6 bases, J lost 0 bases, and 4 bases lay in between. Germline CDR1 reads MDHEN; CDR2 reads SYDVKM. The CDR3 is made up of 12 amino acids. CDR3 in amino acids: CASSRSTDTQYF. The CDR3 coding sequence is TGTGCCAGCAGCCGAAGCACAGATACGCAGTATTTT.

This clone has just one count. The genes are TRBV18 and TRBJ1-2; D is perhaps TRBD1 (6 bases). The CDR3 is 15 amino acids. The germline gives CDR1 KGHSH, CDR2 LQKENI. Trimming stripped 1 base from V and 4 bases from J, with 13 bases between. The CDR3 protein is CASSPLQGGSYGYTF. The CDR3 DNA sequence: TGTGCCAGCTCACCACTACAGGGAGGTAGCTATGGCTACACCTTC.

The chain carries TRBV7-6 and TRBJ1-6, with D perhaps TRBD1 (6 bases). The CDR3 is made up of 16 amino acids. Germline CDR1 SGHVS, CDR2 FNYEAQ. Trimming removed 5 bases from V and 6 bases from J, with 17 bases in between. The CDR3 is CASSLGGGGSNSPLHF. As DNA, the CDR3 is TGTGCCAGCAGCCTAGGCGGAGGGGGGTCTAATTCACCCCTCCACTTT. Full variable domain (rest looked up from reference TRBV7-6 and TRBJ1-6): GAGVSQSPRYKVTKRGQDVALRCDPISGHVSLYWYRQALGQGPEFLTYFNYEAQQDKSGLPNDRFSAERPEGSISTLTIQRTEQRDSAMYRCASSLGGGGSNSPLHFGNGTRLTVT.

The chain employs TRBV30 and TRBJ1-3, with D possibly matching TRBD1 (5 bases). Deletions cut 0 bases from V and 0 bases from J, with 6 bases between. The germline gives CDR1 GTSNPN, CDR2 SVGIG (reference sequence). This CDR3 is 14 amino acids long. In nucleotides, the CDR3 is TGTGCCTGGAGTGTCGGGGCCTCTGGAAACACCATATATTTT. As protein: CAWSVGASGNTIYF.

The sample holds a few counts of this clone. The chain employs TRBV2 and TRBJ2-6; 8 nucleotides line up with TRBD1. The V gene end was trimmed by 2 bases and the J gene end by 4 bases; junction bases not matched to a gene: 7. In germline, CDR1 is SNHLY, CDR2 FYNNEI. This CDR3 spans 17 amino acids. CDR3 residues: CASSETRTGIGANVLTF. The CDR3 bases are TGTGCCAGCAGTGAAACTCGGACAGGGATCGGGGCCAACGTCCTGACTTTC. The whole variable domain, remainder taken from reference TRBV2 and TRBJ2-6, is EPEVTQTPSHQVTQMGQEVILRCVPISNHLYFYWYRQILGQKVEFLVSFYNNEISEKSEIFDDQFSVERPDGSNFTLKIRSTKLEDSAMYFCASSETRTGIGANVLTFGAGSRLTVL.

The V gene is TRBV5-8, the J gene TRBJ1-4, with D unresolved. Germline lookup yields CDR1 SGHTS and CDR2 YDEGEE. This CDR3 has 17 residues. V was clipped by 5 bases and J by 5 bases, with 22 bases between them. CDR3 bases: TGTGCCAGCAGAATATTGAATCCGGGTCCAAGAAATGAAAAACTGTTTTTT. It encodes CASRILNPGPRNEKLFF.

The chain joins TRBV5-4 to TRBJ2-2, with 7 positions matching TRBD2. This CDR3 is 15 amino acids long. Per germline, CDR1 SGHNT and CDR2 YYREEE (reference sequence). V dropped 5 bases and J dropped 5; count of bases not matched to a gene: 9. The CDR3 coding sequence is TGTGCCAGCAGAAAAGAAAGCGGGGTTACCGGGGAGCTGTTTTTT. Protein: CASRKESGVTGELFF.

The chain joins TRBV6-1 to TRBJ1-4; 7 bases map to TRBD1. Unmatched junction bases numbered 7, after V lost 7 bases and J lost 5 bases. CDR1 is MNHNS, CDR2 SASEGT, per germline. The CDR3 length is 14 residues. The CDR3 coding sequence is TGTGCCAGCACCCGACAGGGCCCGAATGAAAAACTGTTTTTT. Its protein is CASTRQGPNEKLFF.

The chain is built from TRBV6-6 and TRBJ2-5; the D gene is possibly TRBD1 (5 bases). The CDR3 sequence is 15 residues long. CDR1 is MNHNY and CDR2 is SVGAGI in the germline V gene (reference sequence). With 2 bases removed from V and 1 base from J, the gap between germline ends came to 11 bases. The chain's CDR3 is CASSYAGWVQETQYF. The CDR3 bases are TGTGCCAGCAGTTACGCAGGGTGGGTCCAAGAGACCCAGTACTTC.

This clone appeared a few times. This chain connects TRBV7-2 to TRBJ2-3, with TRBD1 matching 7 bases. V shed 1 base, J shed 4 bases, and the junction held 5 bases outside the gene matches. This CDR3 comprises 15 residues. In germline, CDR1 is SGHTA, CDR2 FQGNSA. Here the CDR3 DNA reads TGTGCCAGCAGCTTAGGTACAGGGGTAGCAGATACGCAGTATTTT. This sequence encodes CASSLGTGVADTQYF.